One sample yielded the 26 T cell receptor beta chains listed below, sequenced in a study of T-cell reconstitution after alpha-beta-depleted transplantation in children. Preparing the TCRbeta library involved the use of unique molecular identifiers. In TCRdb, the PCR reads were re-called with MiXCR into one record per CDR3 protein. The sample carries around 670,000 distinct CDR3 sequences, 13% recorded once. Sequenced material: PBMCs, taken before TCRalphabeta/CD19-depleted stem cell transplant. These receptors originate from a girl aged 2 to 9 with congenital amegakaryocytic thrombocytopenia, due to receive a stem cell transplant.

The chain employs TRBV28 and TRBJ2-5; D may correspond to TRBD1 or TRBD2 (6 bases each). CDR1 MDHEN and CDR2 SYDVKM come from the germline V gene. This CDR3 is built from 13 residues. Deletions cut 7 bases from V and 4 bases from J, with 13 bases between. The CDR3: CASTLSGAETQYF. CDR3 DNA sequence: TGTGCCAGCACCCTCTCGGGGGCAGAGACCCAGTACTTC.

This clonotype occurred many times. The genes are TRBV6-1 and TRBJ2-1; D may be TRBD1 (5 bases). Germline CDR1 MNHNS, CDR2 SASEGT. Trimming cost V 1 base and J 8 bases, with 9 bases left between them. The CDR3 runs 13 residues. CDR3: CASSEGQRDEQFF. The CDR3 nucleotides read TGTGCCAGCAGTGAAGGACAGCGAGATGAGCAGTTCTTC.

This clonotype was found many times. J is TRBJ1-2 and V is TRBV6-5; weak D call: TRBD1 (5 bases). Per the germline V gene, CDR1 is MNHEY and CDR2 is SVGAGI. The CDR3 contains 18 residues. Between the trimmed V and J ends, which lost 2 bases and 4 bases, there was a span of 23 bases. DNA of the CDR3: TGTGCCAGCAGTTACCGAGCGACAGCCAACGCCAAACGCTATGGCTACACCTTC. Translated: CASSYRATANAKRYGYTF.

This clonotype showed up just a few times. The V call is TRBV20-1, the J call TRBJ2-7, with TRBD2 identical over 8 bases. V trimming: 3 bases; J trimming: 4 bases; junction bases outside the gene matches: 2. The germline CDR1 and CDR2 sequences are DFQATT and SNEGSKA (reference sequence). CDR3 length: 12 amino acids. The CDR3 sequence is CSASTSGYEQYF. The CDR3 nucleotides are TGCAGTGCTAGTACTAGCGGTTACGAGCAGTACTTC.

In its sample, this clonotype was seen a few times. The chain has TRBV20-1 and TRBJ2-1; D is undetermined. With 6 bases removed from V and 2 bases from J, the gap between germline ends came to 14 bases. The CDR3 is 14 residues long. Looked up from germline, CDR1 is DFQATT and CDR2 is SNEGSKA (reference sequence). The CDR3 nucleotides read TGCAGTGCCATTGAAATCCCCCCCTACAATGAGCAGTTCTTC. Protein product: CSAIEIPPYNEQFF.

The J gene is TRBJ2-2, the V gene TRBV11-2, with TRBD2 identical over 7 bases. The J segment lost 8 bases and the V segment lost 6 bases, leaving 9 bases of the junction unmatched. CDR1 is SGHAT and CDR2 is FQNNGV in the germline V gene. The CDR3 covers 14 residues. CDR3 nucleotide sequence: TGTGCCAGCAGACCTGGGGGGGGATGGGGGGAGCTGTTTTTT. Encoded protein: CASRPGGGWGELFF.

The CDR3 region is CSARQQGAMNQPQHF. CDR3 DNA sequence: TGCAGTGCTAGACAACAGGGGGCGATGAATCAGCCCCAGCATTTT. This rearrangement joins TRBV20-1 to TRBJ1-5; TRBD1 matches at 9 bases. The CDR3 totals 15 residues. Germline V CDR1 and CDR2: DFQATT, SNEGSKA (reference sequence). V lost 2 bases and J lost 4; bases outside the gene matches: 6.

The rearrangement uses TRBV21-1 and TRBJ2-4; the DNA was not compared with TRBD1, the D call given in the table. TRBV21-1 is tagged as a pseudogene. This CDR3 region has 20 residues. CDR3 DNA: TGTGCCAGCAGCGCAGGGACAGGCCCTTACCTAGACTTAGCCAAAAACATTCAGTACTTC. As protein: CASSAGTGPYLDLAKNIQYF.

For this clonotype: The junction departs from germline at one end; a sequencing error may be responsible. This chain connects TRBV5-1 to TRBJ2-5; perhaps TRBD2 as D (6 bases). Germline loops: CDR1 SGHRS, CDR2 YFSETQ. The length of the CDR3 is 14 residues. The CDR3 loop is CASSPGEYQETQHF. DNA for the CDR3: TGCGCCAGCAGCCCGGGAGAGTACCAAGAGACCCAGCACTTC.

In its sample, this clonotype was seen a few times. V is TRBV7-9 and J is TRBJ2-5; tentatively, D is TRBD2 (5 bases). Trimming took off 8 bases at V and 2 bases at J, with 18 bases between the two ends. Germline loops: CDR1 SEHNR, CDR2 FQNEAQ (reference sequence). The CDR3 length is 15 residues. The CDR3 spells CASRAPGLLQETQYF. The CDR3 DNA is TGTGCCAGCCGCGCCCCCGGACTGCTACAAGAGACCCAGTACTTC.

This clonotype came up a few times. The chain employs TRBV12-3 or TRBV12-4 and TRBJ1-2; a possible D gene is TRBD1 (6 bases). V lost 6 bases and J 6 bases, leaving 17 bases between the germline ends. This CDR3 contains 14 residues. CDR3 coding DNA: TGTGCCAGCAGGGTCGGGGGGGCTGAAGATGGCTACACCTTC. Amino acids: CASRVGGAEDGYTF.

This clonotype came up many times. This chain uses TRBV12-3 or TRBV12-4 with TRBJ2-7; the D gene could be TRBD1 or TRBD2 (5 bases each). The CDR3 contains 12 residues. V lost 3 bases and J lost 6, with 9 bases in between. The CDR3 spells CASSLWGFEQYF. Written as DNA, the CDR3 is TGTGCCAGCAGTTTGTGGGGGTTCGAGCAGTACTTC.

Points on this clonotype: A single base separates this from a much larger clone, so it may be a read error. This chain uses TRBV20-1 with TRBJ1-2; TRBD1 is a possible D gene (6 bases). Looked up from germline, CDR1 is DFQATT and CDR2 is SNEGSKA (reference sequence). CDR3 length equals 15 residues. The CDR3 DNA reads TGCAGTGCTAGAGACCCCGACAGGCCGAACTATGGCTACCCCTTC. Translated: CSARDPDRPNYGYPF.

V and J are TRBV6-6 and TRBJ2-7; no clear D. The CDR3 is made up of 13 amino acids. CDR1 and CDR2 from the germline V gene are MNHNY and SVGAGI (reference sequence). The V and J ends lost 5 bases and 8 bases respectively, with 16 bases between them. The chain's CDR3 is CASSLGPTTKQYF. The DNA for the CDR3 is TGTGCCAGCAGTCTCGGGCCTACCACAAAGCAGTACTTC.

As to this clonotype: A much larger clone lies one base from this, so it may be a read error. V is TRBV29-1 and J is TRBJ2-1, with D unresolved. Per germline, CDR1 SQVTM and CDR2 ANQGSEA. V was shortened by 5 bases and J by 10 bases, with 12 bases between the two germline ends. This CDR3 is built from 11 residues. CDR3 DNA sequence: TGCAGCGTTCGGTGGGTGAAAGAGCAGTTCTTC. It translates to CSVRWVKEQFF.

This clonotype was detected many times. V and J are TRBV7-9 and TRBJ2-1, with 9 bases identical to TRBD2. The J segment lost 6 bases and the V segment lost 3 bases, leaving 12 bases of the junction unmatched. The CDR3 length is 17 residues. Germline CDR1 reads SEHNR; CDR2 reads FQNEAQ (reference sequence). CDR3 in amino acids: CASSFLRAGGSGNEQFF. Here the CDR3 DNA reads TGTGCCAGCAGCTTCCTGCGAGCGGGAGGATCAGGCAATGAGCAGTTCTTC.

This clonotype was seen repeatedly, ten times or more. The rearrangement joins TRBV5-1 to TRBJ2-2; 8 bases line up with TRBD2. V shed 2 bases, J shed 5 bases, and the junction held 11 bases outside the gene matches. The CDR3 has 17 residues. Germline CDR1 is SGHRS and CDR2 is YFSETQ. The CDR3, as DNA: TGCGCCAGCAGCTTCTTGACTAGCGCCTCTTTAACCGGGGAGCTGTTTTTT. This gives the protein CASSFLTSASLTGELFF.

Only a few counts were recorded for this clonotype. This sequence joins TRBV7-9 and TRBJ2-2; no reliable D call. Between the trimmed V and J ends, which lost 5 bases and 12 bases, there was a span of 16 bases. This CDR3 has 13 residues. Germline loops: CDR1 SEHNR, CDR2 FQNEAQ (reference sequence). This chain's CDR3 is CASSPSPHGQLFF. DNA of the CDR3: TGTGCCAGCAGCCCAAGCCCACATGGACAGCTGTTTTTT.

This clonotype showed up just a few times. The gene calls are TRBV4-1 and TRBJ2-7; D tentatively fits TRBD1 or TRBD2 (5 bases each). Germline CDR1 is MGHRA and CDR2 is YSYEKL. The CDR3 has 14 residues. V was shortened by 3 bases and J by 0 bases, with 9 bases between the two germline ends. The CDR3 DNA reads as TGCGCCAGCAGCCAGAGGGACGACTCCTACGAGCAGTACTTC. Residues: CASSQRDDSYEQYF.

The rearrangement links TRBV20-1 to TRBJ2-1; the match to TRBD2 covers 8 bases. The CDR3 has 13 residues. V lost 5 bases to trimming and J lost 6 bases; unmatched junction nucleotides: 6. Germline V gene sequence: CDR1 DFQATT, CDR2 SNEGSKA (reference sequence). CDR3 nucleotides: TGCAGTGCTCGGGGGGGGCTCGGCAATGAGCAGTTCTTC. This codes for CSARGGLGNEQFF.

There are a few counts of this clonotype. CDR3 amino acids: CASSSRTSGVLDTQYF. CDR3 DNA: TGCGCCAGCAGCTCACGGACTAGCGGGGTGCTAGATACGCAGTATTTT. The gene calls are TRBV5-1 and TRBJ2-3, with 12 bases lining up with TRBD2. Germline CDR1 reads SGHRS; CDR2 reads YFSETQ. The trim removed 3 bases at V and 5 bases at J, leaving 7 bases unmatched. CDR3 size: 16 residues.

The table lists this clonotype with many counts. This chain links TRBV12-3 or TRBV12-4 with TRBJ2-4; TRBD1 is a possible D gene (5 bases). This CDR3 has 20 residues. The V and J ends lost 1 base and 0 bases respectively, with 22 bases between them. The CDR3 region is CASSLGRDQGPGPAKNIQYF. DNA for the CDR3: TGTGCCAGCAGTTTAGGCCGAGATCAGGGTCCGGGTCCAGCCAAAAACATTCAGTACTTC.

This clonotype was counted ten times or more. V usage is TRBV28 and J usage is TRBJ2-3; D is ambiguous. Germline assignment: CDR1 MDHEN and CDR2 SYDVKM. V lost 6 bases, J lost 4 bases, and 8 bases lay in between. CDR3 length: 12 amino acids. CDR3 region: CASRNPSDTQYF. CDR3 DNA: TGTGCCAGCAGAAATCCGTCAGATACGCAGTATTTT. The variable domain in full, completed from reference TRBV28 and TRBJ2-3, reads DVKVTQSSRYLVKRTGEKVFLECVQDMDHENMFWYRQDPGLGLRLIYFSYDVKMKEKGDIPEGYSVSREKKERFSLILESASTNQTSMYLCASRNPSDTQYFGPGTRLTVL.

This sequence joins TRBV19 and TRBJ2-3, with TRBD2 matching 10 bases. The CDR3 extends over 15 amino acids. The J segment lost 5 bases and the V segment lost 3 bases, leaving 5 bases of the junction unmatched. The germline CDR1 and CDR2 sequences are LNHDA and SQIVND (reference sequence). This chain's CDR3 is CASSILAGDGDTQYF. DNA of the CDR3: TGTGCCAGTAGTATTCTAGCGGGAGACGGAGATACGCAGTATTTT.

This clonotype turned up a few times. This chain joins TRBV20-1 and TRBJ2-3, with no clear D. The V end lost 6 bases, the J end lost 4 bases, and 11 bases lay between the germline ends. Germline V gives CDR1 DFQATT, CDR2 SNEGSKA (reference sequence). The CDR3 spans 12 residues. CDR3 sequence reads: CSADLAADTQYF. The CDR3 DNA reads as TGCAGTGCCGACCTGGCCGCAGATACGCAGTATTTT.

This clonotype occurred many times. The chain joins TRBV5-1 to TRBJ2-1; 8 bases map to TRBD1. Germline V CDR1 and CDR2: SGHRS, YFSETQ. V dropped 6 bases and J dropped 6; count of bases not matched to a gene: 14. The CDR3 has 16 amino acids. CDR3 DNA sequence: TGCGCCAGCACTCGGACAGGGAACAAGGATCCCAATGAGCAGTTCTTC. Its translation is CASTRTGNKDPNEQFF.